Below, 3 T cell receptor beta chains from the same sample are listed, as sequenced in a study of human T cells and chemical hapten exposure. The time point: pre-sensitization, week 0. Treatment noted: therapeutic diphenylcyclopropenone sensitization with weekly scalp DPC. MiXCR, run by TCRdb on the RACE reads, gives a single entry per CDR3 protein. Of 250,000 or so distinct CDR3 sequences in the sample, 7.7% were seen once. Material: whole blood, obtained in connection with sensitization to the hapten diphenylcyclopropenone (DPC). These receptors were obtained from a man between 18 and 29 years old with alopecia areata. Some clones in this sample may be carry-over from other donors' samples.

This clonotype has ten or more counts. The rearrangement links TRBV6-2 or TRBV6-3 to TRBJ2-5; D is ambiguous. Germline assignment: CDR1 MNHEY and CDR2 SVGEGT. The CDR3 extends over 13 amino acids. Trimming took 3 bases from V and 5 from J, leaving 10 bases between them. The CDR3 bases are TGTGCCAGCAGTTATACAAGAACTGAGACCCAGTACTTC. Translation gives CASSYTRTETQYF.

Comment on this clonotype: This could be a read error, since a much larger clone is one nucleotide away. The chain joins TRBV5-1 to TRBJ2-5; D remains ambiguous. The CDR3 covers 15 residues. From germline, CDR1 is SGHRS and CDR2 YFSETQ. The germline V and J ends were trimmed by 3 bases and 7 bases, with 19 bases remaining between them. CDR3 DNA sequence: TGCGCCAGCAGCTCCCTTGGAAGGCCCGCAGGGACCCAGTACTTC. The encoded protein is CASSSLGRPAGTQYF.

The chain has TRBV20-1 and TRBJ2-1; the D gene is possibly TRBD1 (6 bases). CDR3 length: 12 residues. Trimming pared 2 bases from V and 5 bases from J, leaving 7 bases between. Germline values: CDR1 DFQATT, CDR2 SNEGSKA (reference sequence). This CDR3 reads CSARRQDNEQFF. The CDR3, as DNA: TGCAGTGCTAGACGACAGGACAATGAGCAGTTCTTC.